This T cell receptor beta chain was profiled in a study of T-cell memory formation after mild COVID-19. This clonotype turned up a few times. TCRdb re-derived calls from the 5' RACE reads in MiXCR, one entry per CDR3 protein. Of approximately 240,000 distinct CDR3 sequences in the sample, less than 20% were seen once. The source material was PBMCs or a T cell subset sorted from them (not recorded which). The sequence derives from a man between 18 and 35 years old who had mild COVID-19 (a few samples of this study predate the infection). Cell type and time point are not known.

The DNA of the CDR3 is TGTGCCAGCACTCGCCAACCGGGACTAGCGGGGGAACCCACCGGGGAGCTGTTTTTT. Protein: CASTRQPGLAGEPTGELFF. The rearrangement uses TRBV6-2 or TRBV6-3 and TRBJ2-2, with 14 bases fitting TRBD2. With V trimmed by 7 bases and J by 4 bases, 14 bases remained unmatched. This CDR3 has 19 residues. The germline V gene encodes CDR1 MNHEY and CDR2 SVGEGT.